Shown below are 10 T cell receptor beta chains from a single sample sequenced in a study of prognosis after radiotherapy for stage I lung cancer. TCR beta CDR3 was amplified from genomic DNA by two-round multiplex PCR. Primers (each specific to one TRBV or TRBJ gene) were used in first-round PCR. A single record per CDR3 protein comes from TCRdb applying MiXCR to the multiplex PCR reads. The sample records 13,000 to 15,000 distinct CDR3 sequences, around a third being singletons. The sample consisted of PBMCs, taken before or after stereotactic body radiation therapy (not recorded which). The receptors stem from a donor older than 45 with non-small cell lung cancer.

This clonotype was seen ten or more times. J is TRBJ1-2 and V is TRBV20-1; the D gene is possibly TRBD1 (5 bases). This CDR3 is 13 amino acids long. Germline V gene data show CDR1 as DFQATT and CDR2 as SNEGSKA (reference sequence). Trimming shortened V by 1 base and J by 5 bases, and 11 bases separated the two germline ends. CDR3 protein: CSARGRRGYGYTF. The CDR3 bases are TGCAGTGCTAGAGGGAGACGGGGGTATGGCTACACCTTC.

This clonotype was detected ten times or more. The chain has TRBV20-1 and TRBJ2-5; D gene uncertain. Germline-derived CDR1 and CDR2 are DFQATT and SNEGSKA (reference sequence). The ends were cut back, 7 bases at V and 1 base at J, with 13 bases in the middle. This CDR3 has 13 residues. This chain's CDR3 is CSDLRWGQETQYF. In nucleotides, the CDR3 is TGCAGTGATTTAAGGTGGGGCCAAGAGACCCAGTACTTC.

The sample holds many counts of this clonotype. The chain links TRBV28 to TRBJ2-5; TRBD2 matches 10 bases. Per germline, CDR1 MDHEN and CDR2 SYDVKM. This CDR3 comprises 15 residues. V lost 3 bases to trimming and J lost 1 base; unmatched junction nucleotides: 2. CDR3 in DNA: TGTGCCAGCAGTTTCCCTAGCGGGGGCCAAGAGACCCAGTACTTC. This sequence encodes CASSFPSGGQETQYF.

This clonotype appeared many times. The chain recombines TRBV20-1 with TRBJ1-5, with D unclear. Germline CDR1 reads DFQATT; CDR2 reads SNEGSKA (reference sequence). V lost 5 bases and J lost 0, with 14 bases in between. The CDR3 is made up of 15 amino acids. The CDR3 loop is CSAHPVGSSNQPQHF. For the CDR3, the DNA is TGCAGTGCTCACCCCGTGGGCAGTAGCAATCAGCCCCAGCATTTT.

The table lists this clonotype with many counts. The genes are TRBV5-1 and TRBJ2-7; the D gene is possibly TRBD1 (6 bases). Germline CDR1 is SGHRS and CDR2 is YFSETQ. With 0 bases removed from V and 5 bases from J, the gap between germline ends came to 24 bases. There are 18 residues in the CDR3. The CDR3 is CASSLALTSGDRPHEQYF. DNA of the CDR3: TGCGCCAGCAGCTTGGCCCTAACGAGTGGCGACAGGCCCCACGAGCAGTACTTC. Full variable domain (rest looked up from reference TRBV5-1 and TRBJ2-7): KAGVTQTPRYLIKTRGQQVTLSCSPISGHRSVSWYQQTPGQGLQFLFEYFSETQRNKGNFPGRFSGRQFSNSRSEMNVSTLELGDSALYLCASSLALTSGDRPHEQYFGPGTRLTVT.

This clonotype appeared many times. The V call is TRBV4-2, the J call TRBJ2-3; 9 nucleotides agree with TRBD2. Germline CDR1 and CDR2: LGHNA and YNFKEQ. The CDR3 loop spans 17 amino acids. The V gene end was trimmed by 0 bases and the J gene end by 2 bases; junction bases not matched to a gene: 6. In DNA, the CDR3 is TGTGCCAGCAGCCAAGATCGACTAGCGGAAATCACAGATACGCAGTATTTT. It yields the protein CASSQDRLAEITDTQYF.

Relative to its sample, this clonotype is medium-sized. J is TRBJ1-6 and V is TRBV28, with D maybe TRBD1 (6 bases). V dropped 1 base and J dropped 7 bases, with 11 bases sitting between them. The CDR3 is 15 residues long. The V gene's germline CDR1 is MDHEN and CDR2 SYDVKM. CDR3 nucleotides: TGTGCCAGCAGTTTATACAGGGCTGTCAATTCACCCCTCCACTTT. This codes for CASSLYRAVNSPLHF. The complete variable domain, with remaining parts taken from reference TRBV28 and TRBJ1-6, reads DVKVTQSSRYLVKRTGEKVFLECVQDMDHENMFWYRQDPGLGLRLIYFSYDVKMKEKGDIPEGYSVSREKKERFSLILESASTNQTSMYLCASSLYRAVNSPLHFGNGTRLTVT.

This rearrangement joins TRBV6-2 or TRBV6-3 to TRBJ2-3; TRBD1 matches at 7 bases. V lost 3 bases to trimming and J lost 0 bases; unmatched junction nucleotides: 3. The germline V gene encodes CDR1 MNHEY and CDR2 SVGEGT. The CDR3 spans 15 residues. The CDR3 sequence is CASSYTGASTDTQYF. In DNA form, the CDR3 reads TGTGCCAGCAGTTATACAGGGGCTAGCACAGATACGCAGTATTTT.

This clonotype has only one observation. The chain employs TRBV10-1 and TRBJ1-1; 8 nucleotides align to TRBD1. V gave up 0 bases and J gave up 8 bases; unmatched junction bases: 5. The CDR3 runs 14 residues. Germline CDR1 and CDR2: WNHNN and SYGVQD (reference sequence). CDR3 amino acids: CASSESRGQAEAFF. The CDR3 bases are TGCGCCAGCAGTGAGTCGAGGGGACAGGCCGAAGCTTTCTTT.

This clonotype was recorded many times. A much larger clone differs from this one at a single base, so this may be a read error. J is TRBJ2-1 and V is TRBV12-5; 10 bases are shared with TRBD2. V gave up 5 bases and J gave up 8 bases; unmatched junction bases: 9. This CDR3 comprises 15 residues. CDR1 and CDR2 (germline): LGHNT, FRNRAP. The CDR3 here is CASGLQREGYDEQFF. As DNA, the CDR3 is TGTGCTAGTGGTCTCCAGCGGGAGGGATACGATGAGCAGTTCTTC.